This entry lists 32 T cell receptor beta chains sequenced from one sample in a study of T cells after yellow fever vaccination. TCRdb called the 5' RACE reads again in MiXCR, with one record for every CDR3 protein. The sample records some 110,000 distinct CDR3 sequences, nearly 7.5% being singletons. Specimen: CD4+ T cells sorted from PBMCs, collected 9 to 10 days after the first yellow fever vaccination. These receptors were obtained from a man aged 18-30 years who received the YFV17D yellow fever vaccine.

This clonotype was recorded many times. This chain uses TRBV29-1 with TRBJ2-5; D call uncertain. This CDR3 comprises 11 residues. Trimming cost V 7 bases and J 5 bases, with 11 bases left between them. Germline V gene sequence: CDR1 SQVTM, CDR2 ANQGSEA. CDR3 loop: CSALPSETQYF. CDR3 nucleotides: TGCAGCGCCCTCCCCTCGGAGACCCAGTACTTC.

At least ten counts were recorded for this clonotype. The chain carries TRBV6-1 and TRBJ2-3, with 10 bases identical to TRBD1. This CDR3 is built from 15 residues. V was pared by 6 bases and J by 5 bases, with 8 bases of the junction left unmatched. Germline CDR1 reads MNHNS; CDR2 reads SASEGT. The CDR3 DNA reads as TGTGCCAGCAGCCGCTGGGACAGGGGAAAAGATACGCAGTATTTT. This gives the protein CASSRWDRGKDTQYF.

V usage is TRBV7-2 and J usage is TRBJ2-2; no firm D call. Germline V gene data show CDR1 as SGHTA and CDR2 as FQGNSA. The CDR3 covers 16 residues. Trimming removed 2 bases at V and 0 bases at J, with 10 bases between. CDR3 residues: CASSLRRVANTGELFF. The CDR3 DNA follows: TGTGCCAGCAGCTTAAGACGGGTCGCGAACACCGGGGAGCTGTTTTTT. Complete variable domain (other parts from reference TRBV7-2 and TRBJ2-2): GAGVSQSPSNKVTEKGKDVELRCDPISGHTALYWYRQSLGQGLEFLIYFQGNSAPDKSGLPSDRFSAERTGGSVSTLTIQRTQQEDSAVYLCASSLRRVANTGELFFGEGSRLTVL.

This clonotype was detected ten times or more. This rearrangement joins TRBV3-1 to TRBJ1-2, with D perhaps TRBD1 (6 bases). The CDR3 runs 19 residues. The V and J ends lost 1 base and 4 bases respectively, with 25 bases between them. The germline CDR1 and CDR2 sequences are LGHDT and YNNKEL (reference sequence). The CDR3: CASSQVHLRGYPTLYGYTF. The DNA of the CDR3 is TGTGCCAGCAGCCAAGTTCATCTCAGGGGATACCCTACCCTCTATGGCTACACCTTC.

In its sample, this clonotype was seen many times. This sequence joins TRBV4-2 and TRBJ1-6, with D possibly being TRBD1 (6 bases). This CDR3 is 19 amino acids long. Germline V CDR1 and CDR2: LGHNA, YNFKEQ. Deletions cut 1 base from V and 10 bases from J, with 26 bases between. In DNA form, the CDR3 reads TGTGCCAGCAGCCAAGGAAAGTTGAGGGGGGGGATTAAAGCCTCACCCCTCCACTTT. Protein sequence: CASSQGKLRGGIKASPLHF.

This clonotype was counted at least ten times. The rearrangement joins TRBV5-6 to TRBJ2-1, with TRBD1 as a possible D gene (5 bases). Looked up from germline, CDR1 is SGHDT and CDR2 is YYEEEE. V was pared by 4 bases and J by 9 bases, with 17 bases between. The CDR3 is made up of 14 amino acids. DNA of the CDR3: TGTGCCAGCAGCAAAAACAGGCAGTCGGGTGAGCAGTTCTTC. Its protein product is CASSKNRQSGEQFF.

The chain links TRBV7-2 to TRBJ1-1; TRBD1 is a possible D gene (5 bases). Between the trimmed V and J ends, which lost 3 bases and 3 bases, there was a span of 11 bases. The CDR3 is 14 residues long. Germline CDR1 reads SGHTA; CDR2 reads FQGNSA. The CDR3 DNA sequence: TGTGCCAGCAGCTTCGGCAGGGAATACACTGAAGCTTTCTTT. Translated, it gives CASSFGREYTEAFF.

The chain combines TRBV5-4 with TRBJ1-2; no clear D. CDR1 and CDR2 from the germline V gene are SGHNT and YYREEE (reference sequence). Trimming removed 4 bases at V and 2 bases at J, with 12 bases between. The CDR3 covers 14 residues. The CDR3 spells CASSQDYGNYGYTF. Here the CDR3 DNA reads TGTGCCAGCAGCCAAGACTACGGAAACTATGGCTACACCTTC. The whole variable domain, remainder taken from reference TRBV5-4 and TRBJ1-2, is ETGVTQSPTHLIKTRGQQVTLRCSSQSGHNTVSWYQQALGQGPQFIFQYYREEENGRGNFPPRFSGLQFPNYSSELNVNALELDDSALYLCASSQDYGNYGYTFGSGTRLTVV.

This clonotype was observed many times. This chain links TRBV29-1 with TRBJ2-7, with D hard to call. CDR1 and CDR2 from the germline V gene are SQVTM and ANQGSEA. V was shortened by 6 bases and J by 4 bases, with 10 bases between the two germline ends. CDR3 length equals 11 residues. For the CDR3, the DNA is TGCAGCGTCCGGAGTCGGTACGAGCAGTACTTC. Its translation: CSVRSRYEQYF.

This clonotype has ten or more counts. The J gene is TRBJ2-1, the V gene TRBV24-1, with D hard to call. This CDR3 comprises 13 residues. Germline V CDR1 and CDR2: KGHDR, SFDVKD. Trimming left V 3 bases short and J 10 bases short, with 12 bases between. The CDR3 DNA follows: TGTGCCACCAGTGATCCCCCCCGCACCGAGCAGTTCTTC. This sequence encodes CATSDPPRTEQFF.

In its sample, this clonotype was seen many times. The rearrangement joins TRBV27 to TRBJ2-3, with TRBD2 as a possible D gene (5 bases). V was pared by 5 bases and J by 3 bases, with 15 bases between. Per the germline V gene, CDR1 is MNHEY and CDR2 is SMNVEV (reference sequence). This CDR3 comprises 15 residues. CDR3 sequence: CASSRILVGTDTQYF. In DNA, the CDR3 is TGTGCCAGCAGTAGAATACTAGTCGGGACAGATACGCAGTATTTT.

This clonotype was picked up many times. This rearrangement joins TRBV5-1 to TRBJ1-1; the D gene is possibly TRBD1 (6 bases). CDR1 is SGHRS, CDR2 YFSETQ, per germline. V was trimmed by 4 bases and J by 5 bases, leaving 12 bases between them. The CDR3 totals 13 residues. In DNA, the CDR3 is TGCGCCAGCAGCCCCGGGACACTAACTGAAGCTTTCTTT. Translated: CASSPGTLTEAFF.

In its sample, this clonotype was seen many times. The chain carries TRBV20-1 and TRBJ1-1; D unclear. This CDR3 region has 13 residues. Germline CDR1 and CDR2: DFQATT and SNEGSKA (reference sequence). The ends were cut back, 3 bases at V and 0 bases at J, with 8 bases in the middle. Written as DNA, the CDR3 is TGCAGTGCTAGCGAACAGCTGAACACTGAAGCTTTCTTT. It encodes CSASEQLNTEAFF.

This clonotype appeared many times. The chain joins TRBV7-9 to TRBJ2-5; D remains ambiguous. CDR3 length: 12 amino acids. Trimming pared 2 bases from V and 5 bases from J, leaving 6 bases between. Germline CDR1 SEHNR, CDR2 FQNEAQ (reference sequence). In nucleotides, the CDR3 is TGTGCCAGCAGCTTACGCTCCGAGACCCAGTACTTC. Protein: CASSLRSETQYF.

As to this clonotype: The germline gene is not matched at one end of the junction; a read error may be the cause. The V gene is TRBV6-5, the J gene TRBJ1-5; the D gene is possibly TRBD1 (5 bases). There are 18 residues in the CDR3. Germline V gene lookup returns CDR1 MNHEY and CDR2 SVGAGI. CDR3 nucleotides: TGTGCCAGCGGTTACTCCCTGCCAGGGTCGGATAGCAATCAGCCCCAGCATTTT. Its translation: CASGYSLPGSDSNQPQHF.

This clonotype was observed a handful of times. This chain connects TRBV7-9 to TRBJ2-1; D uncertain. The germline CDR1 and CDR2 sequences are SEHNR and FQNEAQ (reference sequence). Trimming stripped 3 bases from V and 0 bases from J, with 9 bases between. The CDR3 extends over 15 amino acids. CDR3 coding DNA: TGTGCCAGCAGCTTTTTCGGCTACTCCTACAATGAGCAGTTCTTC. Its protein is CASSFFGYSYNEQFF.

This chain links TRBV5-4 with TRBJ2-3; 9 bases fit TRBD1. Trimming at V came to 4 bases and at J to 5 bases, leaving 11 bases not matched to a gene. The CDR3 is 16 amino acids. Germline loops: CDR1 SGHNT, CDR2 YYREEE (reference sequence). The chain's CDR3 is CASSPKPGQGRDTQYF. The CDR3 DNA reads TGTGCCAGCAGCCCGAAACCGGGACAGGGTAGAGATACGCAGTATTTT.

This clonotype showed up many times. The V call is TRBV4-1, the J call TRBJ2-7; no clear D. CDR3 length: 14 residues. V lost 4 bases, J lost 3 bases, and 13 bases lay in between. The germline gives CDR1 MGHRA, CDR2 YSYEKL. The CDR3 DNA follows: TGCGCCAGCAGCCCCGCCATCAGGAGCTACGAGCAGTACTTC. Protein product: CASSPAIRSYEQYF.

This clonotype was seen ten or more times. V is TRBV5-1 and J is TRBJ2-1; D could derive from TRBD1 or TRBD2 (5 bases each). Germline values: CDR1 SGHRS, CDR2 YFSETQ. V lost 7 bases, J lost 2 bases, and 13 bases lay in between. The CDR3 totals 14 residues. CDR3 coding DNA: TGCGCCAGCTCCCGGGACGAGACCTACAATGAGCAGTTCTTC. Encoded protein: CASSRDETYNEQFF.

This clonotype was seen repeatedly, ten times or more. This chain uses TRBV7-2 with TRBJ2-7; D not resolved. Germline CDR1 and CDR2: SGHTA and FQGNSA. The CDR3 is 12 amino acids. V was clipped by 4 bases and J by 2 bases, with 6 bases between them. CDR3 DNA: TGTGCCAGCAGCTCACTGACCTACGAGCAGTACTTC. Protein sequence: CASSSLTYEQYF.

This clonotype was seen ten or more times. V gene TRBV15 combines with J gene TRBJ1-2; 8 bases fit TRBD1. J was trimmed by 0 bases and V by 0 bases; bases with no gene match: 6. The V gene's germline CDR1 is LNHNV and CDR2 YYDKDF (reference sequence). CDR3 length equals 17 residues. DNA for the CDR3: TGTGCCACCAGCAGAGATCGTGGGACAGGAGCTAACTATGGCTACACCTTC. Translated: CATSRDRGTGANYGYTF.

This clonotype was counted ten times or more. The rearrangement uses TRBV7-2 and TRBJ2-6, with D unresolved. Looked up from germline, CDR1 is SGHTA and CDR2 is FQGNSA. Trimming removed 5 bases at V and 4 bases at J, with 12 bases between. This CDR3 contains 15 residues. The CDR3 nucleotides read TGTGCCAGCAGCAGAGAGCTGACCGGGGCCAACGTCCTGACTTTC. It is translated as CASSRELTGANVLTF.

This clonotype was detected many times. V is TRBV12-3 or TRBV12-4 and J is TRBJ1-5, with TRBD1 matching over 10 bases. V trimming: 6 bases; J trimming: 7 bases; junction bases outside the gene matches: 15. CDR3 length: 17 amino acids. CDR3 nucleotide sequence: TGTGCCAGCAGCCCTAGACAGGGGGCGGGGGTTGGACAGCCCCAGCATTTT. Translating it yields CASSPRQGAGVGQPQHF.

This clonotype appeared many times. This chain links TRBV6-2 or TRBV6-3 with TRBJ2-5; 12 bases align to TRBD2. The germline V gene has CDR1 MNHEY and CDR2 SVGEGT. V lost 6 bases to trimming and J lost 10 bases; unmatched junction nucleotides: 6. The CDR3 is 13 residues long. The chain's CDR3 is CASRRGLAGHQYF. The CDR3 DNA is TGTGCCAGCAGGAGGGGACTAGCGGGCCACCAGTACTTC.

A word on this clonotype: A much larger clone lies a single base off, so this may be a read error. J is TRBJ2-2 and V is TRBV4-3; D not certain. Germline lookup yields CDR1 LGHNA and CDR2 YSLEER. The length of the CDR3 is 16 residues. With 0 bases removed from V and 3 bases from J, the gap between germline ends came to 11 bases. CDR3 sequence (DNA): TGCGCCAGCAGCCAAGATCCTCCGATAGACACCGGGGAGCTGTTTTTT. Translation gives CASSQDPPIDTGELFF.

This clonotype was seen repeatedly, ten times or more. This chain links TRBV7-3 with TRBJ2-5; TRBD1 matches at 9 bases. The junction had 5 bases not matched to a gene; V was cut back by 5 bases and J by 4 bases. The V gene's germline CDR1 is SGHTA and CDR2 FQGTGA. CDR3 size: 14 residues. The CDR3, as DNA: TGTGCCAGCAGCGCCCTGGGACAGGGAGAGACCCAGTACTTC. Protein: CASSALGQGETQYF.

This clonotype appeared many times. The CDR3 DNA reads TGTGCCAGCAGTGAGCTAGGCTCTATCAATGAGCAGTTCTTC. Translating it yields CASSELGSINEQFF. V usage is TRBV6-4 and J usage is TRBJ2-1; D ambiguous. The germline gives CDR1 MRHNA, CDR2 SNTAGT. The germline V and J ends were trimmed by 3 bases and 6 bases, with 12 bases remaining between them. The CDR3 consists of 14 residues.

This clonotype was counted only a few times. The chain joins TRBV19 to TRBJ2-3, with a possible D match to TRBD2 (6 bases). V was cut by 9 bases and J by 3 bases, with 16 bases left in between. From germline, CDR1 is LNHDA and CDR2 SQIVND (reference sequence). The CDR3 runs to 14 residues. CDR3 region: CASTSLSGTDTQYF. As DNA, the CDR3 is TGTGCCAGCACCAGCCTTAGCGGAACAGATACGCAGTATTTT.

This clonotype was seen at least ten times. This chain links TRBV12-3 or TRBV12-4 with TRBJ1-6; D call uncertain. CDR3 size: 13 residues. Trimming removed 7 bases from V and 3 bases from J, with 7 bases in between. Here the CDR3 DNA reads TGTGCCAGCACCTGGGGCTATAATTCACCCCTCCACTTT. Encoded protein: CASTWGYNSPLHF.

The table lists this clonotype with many counts. The chain employs TRBV20-1 and TRBJ2-7; D is unresolved. Germline lookup yields CDR1 DFQATT and CDR2 SNEGSKA (reference sequence). Trimming shortened V by 6 bases and J by 5 bases, and 14 bases separated the two germline ends. The CDR3 runs to 12 residues. The CDR3 protein is CSATLDLDEQYF. As DNA, the CDR3 is TGCAGTGCCACCTTGGACCTGGACGAGCAGTACTTC.

This clonotype occurred a few times. The chain recombines TRBV25-1 with TRBJ1-5; tentative D call: TRBD1 (6 bases). CDR1 is MGHDK and CDR2 is SYGVNS in the germline V gene. Deletions cut 5 bases from V and 8 bases from J, with 13 bases between. The CDR3 runs 13 residues. DNA for the CDR3: TGTGCCAGCAGTCCTAATGCAGGGGAGCCCCAGCATTTT. Its protein product is CASSPNAGEPQHF. Full variable domain (rest looked up from reference TRBV25-1 and TRBJ1-5): EADIYQTPRYLVIGTGKKITLECSQTMGHDKMYWYQQDPGMELHLIHYSYGVNSTEKGDLSSESTVSRIRTEHFPLTLESARPSHTSQYLCASSPNAGEPQHFGDGTRLSIL.

This clonotype appeared many times. The CDR3 sequence is CASSQQENSPLHF. CDR3 bases: TGTGCCAGCAGTCAACAAGAAAATTCACCCCTCCACTTT. V usage is TRBV6-1 and J usage is TRBJ1-6; D is unclear. The V gene lost 5 bases and the J gene lost 7 bases, with 9 bases spanning the gap. The CDR3 length is 13 residues. Germline values: CDR1 MNHNS, CDR2 SASEGT.